The sequence of this T cell receptor beta chain was determined in a study of blood T cell repertoires in COVID-19. For the study at large: Some COVID-19 samples were acute and others convalescent; all came from the United States, Italy and Spain. Nucleic acid was either cDNA or gDNA, and it came from T cells, B-cell-depleted T cells, or PBMCs.

CDR3 length equals 17 residues. The germline V gene encodes CDR1 MNHEY and CDR2 SMNVEV (reference sequence). Trimming took 3 bases from V and 4 from J; bases not matched to a gene: 8. In the original analysis: Scientists estimated how many nucleated cells there were by amplifying reference gene primers. The table came from immunoSEQ multiplex PCR; TCRdb's copy has only in-frame clones and leaves some out. V, J and clone size are taken as reported in that table, and D and trimming were inferred from the DNA itself. This sample has tens of thousands of clones; over 70% occur once, and the top ten carry around 4.9%.

V and J are TRBV27 and TRBJ2-2, with 10 bases that match TRBD2. This TCR was recovered from a human donor in a cohort sampled during active COVID-19. Sequencing was carried out using peripheral blood. The CDR3 nucleotides are TGTGCCAGCAGTTTGAAGAGCGGGGGGGTCTTCACCGGGGAGCTGTTTTTT. It is translated as CASSLKSGGVFTGELFF.